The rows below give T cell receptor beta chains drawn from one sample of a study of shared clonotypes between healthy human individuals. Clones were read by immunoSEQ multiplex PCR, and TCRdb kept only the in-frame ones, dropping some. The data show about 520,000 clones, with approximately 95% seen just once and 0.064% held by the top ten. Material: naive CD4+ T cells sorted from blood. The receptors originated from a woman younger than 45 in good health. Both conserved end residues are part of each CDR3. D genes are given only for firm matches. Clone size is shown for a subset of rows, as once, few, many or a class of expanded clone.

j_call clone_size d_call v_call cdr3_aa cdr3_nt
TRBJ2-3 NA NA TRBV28 CASSKWGGLGTDTQYF TGTGCCAGCAGTAAATGGGGTGGATTGGGCACAGATACGCAGTATTTT
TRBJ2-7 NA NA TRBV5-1 CASSLAGALYEQYF TGCGCCAGCAGCTTGGCGGGGGCCCTCTACGAGCAGTACTTC
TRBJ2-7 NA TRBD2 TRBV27 CASSESSGRRASYEQYF TGTGCCAGCAGTGAATCTAGCGGGAGGAGGGCGTCCTACGAGCAGTACTTC
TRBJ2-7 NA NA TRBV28 CASSSPVGSGSSYEQYF TGTGCCAGCAGTTCCCCGGTCGGTAGCGGTTCCTCCTACGAGCAGTACTTC
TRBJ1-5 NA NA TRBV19 CASSAMGPNSNQPQHF TGTGCCAGTAGTGCAATGGGGCCAAATAGCAATCAGCCCCAGCATTTT
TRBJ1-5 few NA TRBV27 CASRTLNQPQHF TGTGCCAGCAGAACACTGAATCAGCCCCAGCATTTT
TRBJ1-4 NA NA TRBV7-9 CASSDAYGQAATNEKLFF TGTGCCAGCAGCGACGCCTACGGACAAGCGGCAACTAATGAAAAACTGTTTTTT
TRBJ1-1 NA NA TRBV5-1 CASSLITGADTEAFF TGCGCCAGCAGCTTGATTACGGGGGCGGACACTGAAGCTTTCTTT
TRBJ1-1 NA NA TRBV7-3 CASSSQGLGTEAFF TGTGCCAGCAGCTCTCAGGGCCTGGGCACTGAAGCTTTCTTT
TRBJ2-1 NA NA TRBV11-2 CASSLRVMERHNEQFF TGTGCCAGCAGCTTAAGGGTGATGGAGAGACACAATGAGCAGTTCTTC
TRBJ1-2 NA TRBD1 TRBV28 CASSSGQGKKGYTF TGTGCCAGCAGTTCGGGACAGGGTAAGAAAGGCTACACCTTC
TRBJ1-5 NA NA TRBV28 CASSLFGGDTGSNQPQHF TGTGCCAGCAGTTTATTCGGCGGGGACACAGGGTCCAATCAGCCCCAGCATTTT
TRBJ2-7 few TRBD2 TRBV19 CASRGGSGEQYF TGTGCCAGTAGGGGCGGGAGCGGCGAGCAGTACTTC
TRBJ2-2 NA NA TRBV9 CASSDRDLNTGELFF TGTGCCAGCAGCGACCGGGATCTCAACACCGGGGAGCTGTTTTTT
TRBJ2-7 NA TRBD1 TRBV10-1 CASSGGSRGIYEQYF TGCGCCAGCAGTGGGGGGTCCAGGGGGATCTACGAGCAGTACTTC
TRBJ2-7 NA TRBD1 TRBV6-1 CASSEATGQTYEQYF TGTGCCAGCAGTGAAGCGACGGGACAGACCTACGAGCAGTACTTC
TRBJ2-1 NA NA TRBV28 CASTLGWNEQFF TGTGCCAGCACTTTGGGGTGGAATGAGCAGTTCTTC
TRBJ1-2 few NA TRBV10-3 CAISGSTESGYTF TGTGCCATCAGTGGATCGACAGAGAGCGGCTACACCTTC
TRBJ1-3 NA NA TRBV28 CASKLRSGNTIYF TGTGCCAGCAAGCTCCGCTCTGGAAACACCATATATTTT
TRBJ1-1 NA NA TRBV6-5 CASSSTQGTEAFF TGTGCCAGCAGTTCCACTCAGGGCACTGAAGCTTTCTTT
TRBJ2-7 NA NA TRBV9 CASSVVPTPSYEQYF TGTGCCAGCAGCGTAGTCCCCACCCCATCCTACGAGCAGTACTTC
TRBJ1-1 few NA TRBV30 CAWSVPAGAFF TGTGCCTGGAGTGTCCCGGCAGGAGCTTTCTTT
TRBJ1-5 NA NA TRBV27 CASSLVGVSNQPQHF TGTGCCAGCAGTTTGGTCGGGGTTAGCAATCAGCCCCAGCATTTT
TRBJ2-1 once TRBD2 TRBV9 CASSVDPSSGRRHEQFF TGTGCCAGCAGCGTAGACCCCTCTAGCGGGAGAAGACATGAGCAGTTCTTC
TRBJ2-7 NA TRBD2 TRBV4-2 CASSQDRSSGSYEQYF TGTGCCAGCAGCCAAGATAGGTCTAGCGGGAGTTACGAGCAGTACTTC
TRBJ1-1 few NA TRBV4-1 CASSPGAVRNTEAFF TGCGCCAGCAGCCCCGGAGCAGTTAGGAACACTGAAGCTTTCTTT